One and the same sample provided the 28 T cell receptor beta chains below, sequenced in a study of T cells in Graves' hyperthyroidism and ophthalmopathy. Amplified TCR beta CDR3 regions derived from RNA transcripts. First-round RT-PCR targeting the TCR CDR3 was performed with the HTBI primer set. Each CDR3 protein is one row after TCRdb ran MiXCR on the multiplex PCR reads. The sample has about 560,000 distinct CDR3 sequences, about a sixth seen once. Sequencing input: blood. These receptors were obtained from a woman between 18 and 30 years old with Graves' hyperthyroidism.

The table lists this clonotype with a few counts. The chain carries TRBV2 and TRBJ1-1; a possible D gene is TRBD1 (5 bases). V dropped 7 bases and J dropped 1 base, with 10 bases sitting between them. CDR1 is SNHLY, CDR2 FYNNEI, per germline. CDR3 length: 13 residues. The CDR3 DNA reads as TGTGCCAGCACCCGACAGCGGAACACTGAAGCTTTCTTT. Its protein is CASTRQRNTEAFF.

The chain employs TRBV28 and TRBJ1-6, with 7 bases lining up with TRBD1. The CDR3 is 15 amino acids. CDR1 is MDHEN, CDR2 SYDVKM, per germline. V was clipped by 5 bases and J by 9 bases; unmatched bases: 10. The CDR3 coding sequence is TGTGCCAGCAGTGACAACAGGGGAATGGGTTCACCCCTCCACTTT. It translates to CASSDNRGMGSPLHF.

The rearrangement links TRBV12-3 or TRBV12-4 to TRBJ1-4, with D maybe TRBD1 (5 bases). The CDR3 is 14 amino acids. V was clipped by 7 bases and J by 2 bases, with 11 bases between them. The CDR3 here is CASKTRATNEKLFF. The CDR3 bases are TGTGCCAGCAAAACCAGGGCCACTAATGAAAAACTGTTTTTT.

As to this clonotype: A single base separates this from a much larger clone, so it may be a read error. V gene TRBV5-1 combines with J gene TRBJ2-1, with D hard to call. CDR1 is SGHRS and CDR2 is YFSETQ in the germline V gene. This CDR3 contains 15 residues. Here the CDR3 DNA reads TGCGCCAGCTGCTTGACACACCCGACCTACAATGAGCAGTTCTTC. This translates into CASCLTHPTYNEQFF.

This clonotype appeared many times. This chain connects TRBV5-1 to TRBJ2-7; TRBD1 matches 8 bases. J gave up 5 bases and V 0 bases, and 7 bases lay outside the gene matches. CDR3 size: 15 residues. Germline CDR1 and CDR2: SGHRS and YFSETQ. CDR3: CASSLVLGQVNEQYF. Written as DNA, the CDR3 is TGCGCCAGCAGCTTGGTTCTGGGACAGGTAAACGAGCAGTACTTC. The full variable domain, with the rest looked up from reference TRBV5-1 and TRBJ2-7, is KAGVTQTPRYLIKTRGQQVTLSCSPISGHRSVSWYQQTPGQGLQFLFEYFSETQRNKGNFPGRFSGRQFSNSRSEMNVSTLELGDSALYLCASSLVLGQVNEQYFGPGTRLTVT.

This CDR3 is CVTEGLADTQYF. For the CDR3, the DNA is TGTGTGACGGAGGGCCTCGCAGATACGCAGTATTTT. This sequence joins TRBV28 and TRBJ2-3, with a tentative D call TRBD2 (6 bases). In germline, CDR1 is MDHEN, CDR2 SYDVKM. CDR3 size: 12 residues. The whole variable domain, filled in from reference TRBV28 and TRBJ2-3, reads DVKVTQSSRYLVKRTGEKVFLECVQDMDHENMFWYRQDPGLGLRLIYFSYDVKMKEKGDIPEGYSVSREKKERFSLILESASTNQTSMYLCVTEGLADTQYFGPGTRLTVL.

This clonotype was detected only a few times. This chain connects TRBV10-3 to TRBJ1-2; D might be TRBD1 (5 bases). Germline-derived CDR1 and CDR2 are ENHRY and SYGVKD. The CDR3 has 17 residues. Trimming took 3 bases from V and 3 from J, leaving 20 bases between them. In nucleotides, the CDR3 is TGTGCCATCAGTGATCAGACAGTTGCTCGGGTTGACTATGGCTACACCTTC. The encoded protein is CAISDQTVARVDYGYTF.

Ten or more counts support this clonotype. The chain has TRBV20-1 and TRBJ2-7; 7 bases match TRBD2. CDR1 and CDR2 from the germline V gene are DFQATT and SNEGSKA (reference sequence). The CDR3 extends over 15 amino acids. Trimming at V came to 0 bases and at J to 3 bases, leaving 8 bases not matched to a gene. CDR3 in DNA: TGCAGTGCTAGAGATCGGAGGCGGGGGTACTACGAGCAGTACTTC. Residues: CSARDRRRGYYEQYF.

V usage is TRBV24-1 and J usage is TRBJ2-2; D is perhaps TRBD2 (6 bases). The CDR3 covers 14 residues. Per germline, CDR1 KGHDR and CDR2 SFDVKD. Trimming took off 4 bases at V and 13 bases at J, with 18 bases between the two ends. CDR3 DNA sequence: TGTGCCACCAGTGAGAAAGGGACTCCCCCTACGCTGTTTTTT. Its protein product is CATSEKGTPPTLFF.

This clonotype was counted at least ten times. The CDR3 DNA reads TGTGCCAGCAGCTCAGTGACAGGTGTTGTAGAGACCCAGTACTTC. This sequence encodes CASSSVTGVVETQYF. The rearrangement joins TRBV11-2 to TRBJ2-5; TRBD1 might be the D (6 bases). CDR1 is SGHAT, CDR2 FQNNGV, per germline. V lost 4 bases, J lost 4 bases, and 16 bases lay in between. This CDR3 is built from 15 residues.

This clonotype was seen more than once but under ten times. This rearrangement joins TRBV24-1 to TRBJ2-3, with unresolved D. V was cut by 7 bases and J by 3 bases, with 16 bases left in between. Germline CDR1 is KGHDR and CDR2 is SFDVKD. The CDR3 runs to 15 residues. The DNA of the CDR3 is TGTGCCACCAGCACCCCCGGTTCGAAGACAGATACGCAGTATTTT. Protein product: CATSTPGSKTDTQYF.

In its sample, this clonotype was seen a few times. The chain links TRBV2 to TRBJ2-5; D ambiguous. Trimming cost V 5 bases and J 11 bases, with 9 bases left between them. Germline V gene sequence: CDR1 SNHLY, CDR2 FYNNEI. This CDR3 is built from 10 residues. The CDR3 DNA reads TGTGCCAGCAGTTTAGAGGCGCAGTACTTC. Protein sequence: CASSLEAQYF.

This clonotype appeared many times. The chain's CDR3 is CSARVGVLSYEQYF. CDR3 DNA sequence: TGCAGTGCTAGAGTAGGGGTCCTCTCCTACGAGCAGTACTTC. The chain recombines TRBV20-1 with TRBJ2-7, with D maybe TRBD1 (5 bases). The CDR3 length is 14 residues. Germline loops: CDR1 DFQATT, CDR2 SNEGSKA (reference sequence). Trimming shortened V by 1 base and J by 0 bases, and 10 bases separated the two germline ends.

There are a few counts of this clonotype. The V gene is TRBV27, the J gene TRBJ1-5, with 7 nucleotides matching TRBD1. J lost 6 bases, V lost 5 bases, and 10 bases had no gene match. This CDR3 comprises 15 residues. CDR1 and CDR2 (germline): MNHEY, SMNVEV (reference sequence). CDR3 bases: TGTGCCAGCAGTGAAAGACCGCCAGGGGGTCAGCCCCAGCATTTT. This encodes CASSERPPGGQPQHF.

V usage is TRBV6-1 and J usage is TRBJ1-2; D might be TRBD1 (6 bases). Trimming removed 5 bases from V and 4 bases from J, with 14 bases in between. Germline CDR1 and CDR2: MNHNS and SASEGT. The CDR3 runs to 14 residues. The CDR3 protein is CASSNPGQVYGYTF. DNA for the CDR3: TGTGCCAGCAGTAACCCGGGACAAGTCTATGGCTACACCTTC.

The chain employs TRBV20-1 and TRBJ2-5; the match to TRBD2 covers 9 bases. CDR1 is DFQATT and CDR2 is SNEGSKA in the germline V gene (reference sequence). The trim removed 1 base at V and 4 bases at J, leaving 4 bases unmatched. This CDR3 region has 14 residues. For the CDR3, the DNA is TGCAGTGCTAGAGTTAGCGGGAGATCAGAGACCCAGTACTTC. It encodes CSARVSGRSETQYF.

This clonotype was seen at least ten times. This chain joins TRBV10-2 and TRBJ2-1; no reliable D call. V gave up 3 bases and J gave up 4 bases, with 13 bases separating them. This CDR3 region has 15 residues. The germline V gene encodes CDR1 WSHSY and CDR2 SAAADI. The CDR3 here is CASSDRRRSYNEQFF. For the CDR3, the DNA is TGCGCCAGCAGTGACCGAAGGCGGAGTTACAATGAGCAGTTCTTC.

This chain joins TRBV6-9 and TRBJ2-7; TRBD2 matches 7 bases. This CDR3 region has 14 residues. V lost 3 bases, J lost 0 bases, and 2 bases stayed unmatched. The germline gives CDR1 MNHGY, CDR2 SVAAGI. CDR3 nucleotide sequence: TGTGCCAGCAGTTACTGGGGGGGCTCCTACGAGCAGTACTTC. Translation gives CASSYWGGSYEQYF.

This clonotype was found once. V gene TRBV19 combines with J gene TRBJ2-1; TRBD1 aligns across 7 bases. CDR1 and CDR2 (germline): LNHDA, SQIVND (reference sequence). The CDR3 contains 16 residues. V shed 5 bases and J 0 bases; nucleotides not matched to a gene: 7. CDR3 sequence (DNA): TGTGCCAGTAGTGAAAACAGGGGTAGCTCCTACAATGAGCAGTTCTTC. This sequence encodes CASSENRGSSYNEQFF.

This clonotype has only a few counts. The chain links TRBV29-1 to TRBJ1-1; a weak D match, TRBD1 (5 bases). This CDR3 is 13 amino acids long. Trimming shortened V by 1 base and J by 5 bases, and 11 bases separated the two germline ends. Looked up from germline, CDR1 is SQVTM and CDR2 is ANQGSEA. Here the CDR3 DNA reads TGCAGCGTTGAAGCAGGGTCGGGGACTGAAGCTTTCTTT. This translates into CSVEAGSGTEAFF.

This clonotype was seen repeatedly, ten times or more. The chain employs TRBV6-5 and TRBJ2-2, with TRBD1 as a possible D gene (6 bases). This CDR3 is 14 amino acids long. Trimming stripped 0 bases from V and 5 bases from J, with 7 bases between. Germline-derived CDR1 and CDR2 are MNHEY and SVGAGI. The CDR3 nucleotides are TGTGCCAGCAGTTACTCCGGACAGACCGGGGAGCTGTTTTTT. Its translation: CASSYSGQTGELFF.

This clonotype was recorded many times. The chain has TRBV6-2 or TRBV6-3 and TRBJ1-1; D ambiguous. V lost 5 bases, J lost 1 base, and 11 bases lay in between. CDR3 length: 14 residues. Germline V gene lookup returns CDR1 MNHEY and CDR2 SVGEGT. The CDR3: CASSTPVENTEAFF. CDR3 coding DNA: TGTGCCAGCAGTACCCCGGTGGAGAACACTGAAGCTTTCTTT.

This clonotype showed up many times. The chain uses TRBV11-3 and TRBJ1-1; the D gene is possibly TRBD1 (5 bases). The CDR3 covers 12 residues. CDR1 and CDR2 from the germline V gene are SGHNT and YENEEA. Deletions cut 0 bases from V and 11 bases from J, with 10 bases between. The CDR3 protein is CASSLEGASAFF. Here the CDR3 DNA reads TGTGCCAGCAGCTTAGAAGGGGCATCTGCTTTCTTT.

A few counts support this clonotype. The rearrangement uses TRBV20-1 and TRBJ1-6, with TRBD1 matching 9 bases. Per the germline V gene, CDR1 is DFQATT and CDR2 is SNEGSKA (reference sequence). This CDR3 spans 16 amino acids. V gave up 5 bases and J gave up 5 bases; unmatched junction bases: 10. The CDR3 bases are TGCAGTGCTCCAATGGGACAGGGTGTTCATAATTCACCCCTCCACTTT. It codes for CSAPMGQGVHNSPLHF.

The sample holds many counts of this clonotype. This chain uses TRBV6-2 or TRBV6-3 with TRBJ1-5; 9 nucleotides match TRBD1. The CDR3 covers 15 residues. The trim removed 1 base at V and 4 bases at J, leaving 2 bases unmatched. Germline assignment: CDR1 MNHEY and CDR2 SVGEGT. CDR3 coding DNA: TGTGCCAGCAGTTACTGGGGGACAGGGAATCAGCCCCAGCATTTT. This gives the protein CASSYWGTGNQPQHF.

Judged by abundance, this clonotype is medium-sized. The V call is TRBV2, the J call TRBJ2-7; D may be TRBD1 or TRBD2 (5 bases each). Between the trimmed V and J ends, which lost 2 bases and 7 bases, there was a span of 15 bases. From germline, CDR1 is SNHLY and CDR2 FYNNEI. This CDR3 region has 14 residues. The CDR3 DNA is TGTGCCAGCAGTGAAACTAGGGGAAGGAAGGAGCAGTACTTC. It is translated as CASSETRGRKEQYF.

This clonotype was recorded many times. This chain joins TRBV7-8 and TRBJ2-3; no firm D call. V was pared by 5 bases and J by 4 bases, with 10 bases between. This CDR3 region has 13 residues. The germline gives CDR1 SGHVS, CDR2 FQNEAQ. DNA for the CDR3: TGTGCCAGCAGCCCATCCCCGGCAGATACGCAGTATTTT. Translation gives CASSPSPADTQYF. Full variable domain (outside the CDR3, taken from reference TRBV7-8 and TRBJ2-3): GAGVSQSPRYKVAKRGQDVALRCDPISGHVSLFWYQQALGQGPEFLTYFQNEAQLDKSGLPSDRFFAERPEGSVSTLKIQRTQQEDSAVYLCASSPSPADTQYFGPGTRLTVL.

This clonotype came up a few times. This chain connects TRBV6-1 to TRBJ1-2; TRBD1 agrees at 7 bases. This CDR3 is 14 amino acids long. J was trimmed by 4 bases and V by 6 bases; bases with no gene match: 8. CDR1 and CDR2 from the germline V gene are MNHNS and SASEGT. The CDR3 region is CASRIRRDSYGYTF. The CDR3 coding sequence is TGTGCCAGCAGAATCCGAAGGGACAGCTATGGCTACACCTTC.